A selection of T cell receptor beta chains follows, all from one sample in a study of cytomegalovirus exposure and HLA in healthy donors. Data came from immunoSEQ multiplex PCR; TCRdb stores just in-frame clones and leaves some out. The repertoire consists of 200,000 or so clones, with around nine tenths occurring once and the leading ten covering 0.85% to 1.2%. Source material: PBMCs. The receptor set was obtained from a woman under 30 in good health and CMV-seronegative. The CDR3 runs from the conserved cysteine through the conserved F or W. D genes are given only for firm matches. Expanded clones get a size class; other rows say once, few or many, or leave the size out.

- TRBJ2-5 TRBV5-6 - TGTGCCAGCAGCTTGACTAGGGAGACCCAGTACTTC CASSLTRETQYF
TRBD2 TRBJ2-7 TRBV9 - TGTGCCAGGCCCATACTAGCGGAGACCTACGAGCAGTACTTC CARPILAETYEQYF
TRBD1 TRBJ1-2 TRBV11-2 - TGTGCCAGCAGCTTACGTTCGGGACAGGGGGCTCGTGGCTACACCTTC CASSLRSGQGARGYTF
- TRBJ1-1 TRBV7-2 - TGTGCCAGCAGCTTACAGGGCAACACTGAAGCTTTCTTT CASSLQGNTEAFF
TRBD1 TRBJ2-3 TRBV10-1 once TGCGCCAGCAGAGCAGGCCGAACAGGGGTTTTCTCAGATACGCAGTATTTT CASRAGRTGVFSDTQYF
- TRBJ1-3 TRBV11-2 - TGTGCCAGCAGCTTAGGAGGGGGCTCTGGAAACACCATATATTTT CASSLGGGSGNTIYF
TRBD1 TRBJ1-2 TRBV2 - TGTGCCAGCAGTGAAGTCGTAGGGGGCGTCGGGGTAGATGGCTACACCTTC CASSEVVGGVGVDGYTF
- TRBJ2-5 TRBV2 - TGTGCCAGCAGGAGGGTTCGGGAGACCCAGTACTTC CASRRVRETQYF
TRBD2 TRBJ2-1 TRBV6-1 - TGTGCCAGCACCCCTGGGACTAGCAGTTACAATGAGCAGTTCTTC CASTPGTSSYNEQFF
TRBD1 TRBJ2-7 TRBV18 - TGTGCCAGCTCACCTGTCGTTGTTGGGACAGGTCAATACGAGCAGTACTTC CASSPVVVGTGQYEQYF
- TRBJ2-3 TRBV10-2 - TGCGCCAGCAAAGATGCTAGCTCCAGAACAGATACGCAGTATTTT CASKDASSRTDTQYF